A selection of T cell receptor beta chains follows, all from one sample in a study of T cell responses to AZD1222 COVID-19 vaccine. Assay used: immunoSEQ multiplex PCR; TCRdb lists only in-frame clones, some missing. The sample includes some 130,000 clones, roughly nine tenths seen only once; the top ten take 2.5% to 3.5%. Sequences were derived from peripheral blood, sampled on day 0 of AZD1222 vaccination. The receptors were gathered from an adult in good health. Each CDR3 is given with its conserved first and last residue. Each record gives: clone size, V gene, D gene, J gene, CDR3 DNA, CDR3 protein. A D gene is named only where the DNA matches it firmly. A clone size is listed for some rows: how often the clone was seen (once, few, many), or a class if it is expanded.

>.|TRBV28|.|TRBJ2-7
TGTGCCAGCAGGGTCTCCTACGAGCAGTACTTC
CASRVSYEQYF
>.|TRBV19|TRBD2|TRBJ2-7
TGTGCCAGTAGTATACTAGCGGAGAGCTCCTACGAGCAGTACTTC
CASSILAESSYEQYF
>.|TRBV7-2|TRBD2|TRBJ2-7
TGTGCCAGCAGCCCCCGGGTAGCGGGGACCTACGAGCAGTACTTC
CASSPRVAGTYEQYF
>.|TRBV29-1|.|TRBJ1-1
TGCAGCGTAAAGCGAGGGGGGAACACTGAAGCTTTCTTT
CSVKRGGNTEAFF
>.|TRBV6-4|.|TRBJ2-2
TGTGCCAGCAGTGGCTACTCAAAAGGGGACACCGGGGAGCTGTTTTTT
CASSGYSKGDTGELFF
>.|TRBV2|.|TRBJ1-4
TGTGCCAGCAGCCCACGGGCAATTAATGAAAAACTGTTTTTT
CASSPRAINEKLFF
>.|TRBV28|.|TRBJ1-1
TGTGCCAGCAGCCTCGTGGGGACTGAAGCTTTCTTT
CASSLVGTEAFF
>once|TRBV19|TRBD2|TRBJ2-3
TGTGCCAGTACCGTAGCGGGAACTGGAAATACGCAGTATTTT
CASTVAGTGNTQYF
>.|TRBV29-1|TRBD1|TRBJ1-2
TGCAGCGCGGGACAGGGCCTGACGCTAGGTCGCTATCGCTACACCTTC
CSAGQGLTLGRYRYTF
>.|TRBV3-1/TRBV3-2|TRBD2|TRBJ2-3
TGTGCCAGCAGTCAAACCACCGGGACTAGCGGGGTCCCGGATACGCAGTATTTT
CASSQTTGTSGVPDTQYF
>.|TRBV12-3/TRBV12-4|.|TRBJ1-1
TGTGCCAGCCGGATGGGGACTGAAGCTTTCTTT
CASRMGTEAFF
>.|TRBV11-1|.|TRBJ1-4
TGTGCCAGCAGCGGTAATGAAAAACTGTTTTTT
CASSGNEKLFF
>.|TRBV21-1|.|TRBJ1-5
TGTGCCGGGCGGGACCTGTTGAGCAATCAGCCCCAGCATTTT
CAGRDLLSNQPQHF
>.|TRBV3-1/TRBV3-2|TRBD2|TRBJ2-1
TGTGCCAGCCGTCCAAGGACCGGGAGGCGGAGGAATGAGCAGTTCTTC
CASRPRTGRRRNEQFF
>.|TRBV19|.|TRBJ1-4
TGTGCCAGTAAGCAGCCAGTTAATGAAAAACTGTTTTTT
CASKQPVNEKLFF
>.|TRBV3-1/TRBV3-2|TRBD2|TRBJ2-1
TGTGCCAGCAGCCAACCGGGACTAGCGGCTAATGAGCAGTTCTTC
CASSQPGLAANEQFF
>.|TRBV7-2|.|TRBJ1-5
TGTGCCAGCAGCCAGGCGCGGGGGGCTAATCAGCCCCAGCATTTT
CASSQARGANQPQHF
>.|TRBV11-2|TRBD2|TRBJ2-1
TGTGCCATGGGACTAGCGTCGCACAATGAGCAGTTCTTC
CAMGLASHNEQFF
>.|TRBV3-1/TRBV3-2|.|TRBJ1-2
TGTGCCAGCAGCCCGAGAGATACAGCGAACTATGGCTACACCTTC
CASSPRDTANYGYTF
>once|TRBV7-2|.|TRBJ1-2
TGTGCCAGCAGCTTATATGGGGGTGGCTACACCTTC
CASSLYGGGYTF
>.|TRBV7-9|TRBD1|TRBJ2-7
TGTGCCAGCAGCGTAGGGACAGGCGAGCAGTACTTC
CASSVGTGEQYF
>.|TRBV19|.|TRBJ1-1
TGTGCCAGTAGTTCGCGCAGGGGACCTGCACATAACACTGAAGCTTTCTTT
CASSSRRGPAHNTEAFF
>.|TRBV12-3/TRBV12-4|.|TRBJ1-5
TGTGCCAGCAGTTTATGGAATCAGCCCCAGCATTTT
CASSLWNQPQHF
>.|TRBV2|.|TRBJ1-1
TGTGCCAGCAGGGACAGTTTGAACACTGAAGCTTTCTTT
CASRDSLNTEAFF
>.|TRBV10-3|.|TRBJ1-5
TGTGCCATCAGGAGGGAAGGGGATCAGCCCCAGCATTTT
CAIRREGDQPQHF
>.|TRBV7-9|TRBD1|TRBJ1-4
TGTGCCAGCAGCTTAAAAGGACAGGGGCTGGGCAAACTGTTTTTT
CASSLKGQGLGKLFF
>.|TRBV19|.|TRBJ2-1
TGTGCCAGTAGTCACGCTGACAATGAGCAGTTCTTC
CASSHADNEQFF
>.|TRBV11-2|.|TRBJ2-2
TGTGCCAGCAGCTTAGATAGAGCGGTTAACACCGGGGAGCTGTTTTTT
CASSLDRAVNTGELFF
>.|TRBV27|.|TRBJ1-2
TGTGCCAGCAGTACATACAGGGTCCCTAACTATGGCTACACCTTC
CASSTYRVPNYGYTF
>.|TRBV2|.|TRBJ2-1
TGTGCCAGCAGTGAAACTTTTGAGCAGTTCTTC
CASSETFEQFF
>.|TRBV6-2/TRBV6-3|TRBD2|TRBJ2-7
TGTGCCAGCAGTCTCGGGAGGCCTCACTCCTACGAGCAGTACTTC
CASSLGRPHSYEQYF
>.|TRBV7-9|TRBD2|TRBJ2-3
TGTGCCAGCCCTAGCGGTAGCAGTAGCACAGATACGCAGTATTTT
CASPSGSSSTDTQYF
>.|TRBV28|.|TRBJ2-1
TGTGCCAGCAAAGTAGGCGGAGGCTCCTACAATGAGCAGTTCTTC
CASKVGGGSYNEQFF
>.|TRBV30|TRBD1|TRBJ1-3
TGTGCCTCCAGCGACAGGGCCCTCTCTGGAAACACCATATATTTT
CASSDRALSGNTIYF
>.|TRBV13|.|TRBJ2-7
TGTGCCAGCAGCGGGGTAACGGGAGCCTCCTACGAGCAGTACTTC
CASSGVTGASYEQYF
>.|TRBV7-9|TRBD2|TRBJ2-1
TGTGCCAGCAGCCGATACCTTGGGGGAGGGTCGACCTACAATGAGCAGTTCTTC
CASSRYLGGGSTYNEQFF
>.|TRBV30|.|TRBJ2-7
TGTGCCTGGAGTGTAAATACAGGGTACCCCTACGAGCAGTACTTC
CAWSVNTGYPYEQYF
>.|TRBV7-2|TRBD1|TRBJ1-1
TGTGCCAGCAGCTTAAGTGACAGGGGCCACACTGAAGCTTTCTTT
CASSLSDRGHTEAFF
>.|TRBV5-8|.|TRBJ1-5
TGTGCCAGCAGCCCACCCCCTGTCGGCGTTAGCAATCAGCCCCAGCATTTT
CASSPPPVGVSNQPQHF
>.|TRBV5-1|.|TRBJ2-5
TGCGCCAGCAGCTTCAGGGCCCCGGGCCAAGAGACCCAGTACTTC
CASSFRAPGQETQYF
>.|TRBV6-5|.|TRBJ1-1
TGTGCCAGCCGCCTCAACTCAGGGGACACTGAAGCTTTCTTT
CASRLNSGDTEAFF
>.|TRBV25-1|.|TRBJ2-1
TGTGCCAGCAGTGATGCGGGGGCGCAGTTCTTC
CASSDAGAQFF
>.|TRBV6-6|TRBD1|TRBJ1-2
TGTGCCAGCAGCCCTAGGACAGGGCGAGCTTATGGCTACACCTTC
CASSPRTGRAYGYTF
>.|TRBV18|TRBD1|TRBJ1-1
TGTGCCAGCTCAGGACAGGGGGCTGACACTGAAGCTTTCTTT
CASSGQGADTEAFF
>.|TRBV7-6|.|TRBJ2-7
TGTGCCAGCAGCCTCCGAAGGGGACAGCAGTACTTC
CASSLRRGQQYF
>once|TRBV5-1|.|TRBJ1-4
TGCGCCAGCAGCTTGATGGGGGATGCAACTAATGAAAAACTGTTTTTT
CASSLMGDATNEKLFF
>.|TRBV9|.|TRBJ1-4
TGTGCCAGCAGCGTAGGAGGTCGGAAAGCAACTAATGAAAAACTGTTTTTT
CASSVGGRKATNEKLFF
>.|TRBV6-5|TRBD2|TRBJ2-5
TGTGCCAGCAGCGTTCCGACTAGCGGGAGAAAGACCCAGTACTTC
CASSVPTSGRKTQYF
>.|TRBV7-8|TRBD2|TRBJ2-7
TGTGCCAGCAGCCCCACTAGCGGGAGGTCCCGTGAGCAGTACTTC
CASSPTSGRSREQYF
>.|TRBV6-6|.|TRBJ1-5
TGTGCCAGCAGCGAGGACAGAATTAGCAATCAGCCCCAGCATTTT
CASSEDRISNQPQHF
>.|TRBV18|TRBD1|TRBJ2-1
TGTGCCAGCTCCGAACAGGGGGTCTCCTACAATGAGCAGTTCTTC
CASSEQGVSYNEQFF
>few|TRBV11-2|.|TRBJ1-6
TGTGCCAGCAGCTTAGATGGGGCTGTAGTTTCCGGTTCACCCCTCCACTTT
CASSLDGAVVSGSPLHF
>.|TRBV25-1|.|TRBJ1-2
TGTGCCAGCAGTGCCCCCGGGGGGCAGGGGATTAACTATGGCTACACCTTC
CASSAPGGQGINYGYTF
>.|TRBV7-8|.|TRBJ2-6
TGTGCCAGCAGCTTATTCAGCTCTGGGGCCAACGTCCTGACTTTC
CASSLFSSGANVLTF